This is a list of T cell receptor beta chains from one sample in a study of blood T cell repertoires in COVID-19. Some clones are missing from TCRdb's copy, which holds only in-frame ones; the method was immunoSEQ multiplex PCR. The top ten hold over 1.3% of the sample, which has over 350,000 clones, 86% seen once. Sequencing was performed on peripheral blood. All receptors derive from a woman in her 30s with active or convalescent COVID-19. Both conserved end residues are part of each CDR3. Fields, in order: J gene, V gene, CDR3 protein.

TRBJ1-5 TRBV6-5 CASITTGVRQPQHF
TRBJ2-7 TRBV25-1 CASSEGGKASYEQYF
TRBJ2-7 TRBV2 CASSYNFGSYEQYF
TRBJ2-1 TRBV7-8 CASSHGAGGYNEQFF
TRBJ1-1 TRBV30 CAWSVINGNTEAFF
TRBJ1-5 TRBV19 CASSNRQGGNQPQHF
TRBJ1-2 TRBV10-3 CAISESIQTTGGYYGYTF
TRBJ2-7 TRBV7-9 CASSSLGGTGDYEQYF
TRBJ1-2 TRBV27 CASKLTGGGYGYTF
TRBJ1-1 TRBV5-1 CASRAQDTTEAFF
TRBJ2-5 TRBV19 CASRAVSGTQYF
TRBJ1-1 TRBV30 CAWSVRGAGQGKNTEAFF